These 21 T cell receptor beta chains originate from one sample sequenced in a study of T-cell reconstitution after alpha-beta-depleted transplantation in children. Preparation of the TCRbeta library used unique molecular identifiers. TCRdb re-derived calls from the PCR reads in MiXCR, one entry per CDR3 protein. The sample records 350,000 to 500,000 distinct CDR3 sequences, roughly two fifths being singletons. Source: PBMCs, taken before TCRalphabeta/CD19-depleted stem cell transplant. These receptor sequences come from a girl aged 2 to 9 with aplastic anemia, due to receive a stem cell transplant.

This clonotype showed up many times. The chain combines TRBV5-1 with TRBJ2-1; TRBD1 might be the D (6 bases). Germline assignment: CDR1 SGHRS and CDR2 YFSETQ. The V end was cut by 4 bases, the J end by 0 bases, with 17 bases between. The CDR3 has 17 residues. CDR3 region: CASSLRTVSSSYNEQFF. CDR3 nucleotide sequence: TGCGCCAGCAGCCTTAGGACAGTTTCAAGCTCCTACAATGAGCAGTTCTTC.

In this sample, this clonotype turned up a few times. The chain has TRBV9 and TRBJ2-1; no clear D. The CDR3 is 14 amino acids. Trimming took 4 bases from V and 2 from J, leaving 10 bases between them. Germline V gene lookup returns CDR1 SGDLS and CDR2 YYNGEE. In nucleotides, the CDR3 is TGTGCCAGCAGCCCCGACCTTACCTACAATGAGCAGTTCTTC. Amino acid sequence: CASSPDLTYNEQFF.

This chain connects TRBV5-1 to TRBJ1-5, with a tentative D call TRBD1 (5 bases). CDR1 is SGHRS, CDR2 YFSETQ, per germline. The ends were cut back, 3 bases at V and 4 bases at J, with 14 bases in the middle. The CDR3 has 15 residues. The CDR3 reads CASSSQGGLNQPQHF. DNA of the CDR3: TGCGCCAGCAGCTCGCAGGGAGGGCTTAATCAGCCCCAGCATTTT. The full variable domain, rest sourced from reference TRBV5-1 and TRBJ1-5, is KAGVTQTPRYLIKTRGQQVTLSCSPISGHRSVSWYQQTPGQGLQFLFEYFSETQRNKGNFPGRFSGRQFSNSRSEMNVSTLELGDSALYLCASSSQGGLNQPQHFGDGTRLSIL.

The genes are TRBV3-1 and TRBJ2-2; D possibly corresponds to TRBD1 (5 bases). This CDR3 comprises 14 residues. Germline loops: CDR1 LGHDT, CDR2 YNNKEL (reference sequence). Trimming stripped 6 bases from V and 2 bases from J, with 10 bases between. This CDR3 is CASRSTGNTGELFF. CDR3 coding DNA: TGTGCCAGCAGATCCACAGGAAACACCGGGGAGCTGTTTTTT.

About this clonotype itself: Sequence at one end of the junction differs from germline and may be a read error. V and J are TRBV20-1 and TRBJ2-1, with 15 bases identical to TRBD2. Looked up from germline, CDR1 is DFQATT and CDR2 is SNEGSKA (reference sequence). This CDR3 is built from 16 residues. DNA of the CDR3: TGCAGTGCTCTCGGACTAGCGGGAGGGCCGAGGCATGAGCAGCTCTTC. It yields the protein CSALGLAGGPRHEQLF.

This clonotype was observed a handful of times. In nucleotides, the CDR3 is TGTGCCAGCAGTTCGGACAGGAGAGCCTACGAGCAGTACTTC. This codes for CASSSDRRAYEQYF. The chain links TRBV12-3 or TRBV12-4 to TRBJ2-7, with TRBD1 matching over 7 bases. With 4 bases clipped from V and 2 bases from J, the junction kept 5 bases outside the gene matches. The CDR3 totals 14 residues.

In its sample, this clonotype was seen once. CDR3 sequence: CASSFDPPTDEQYF. As DNA, the CDR3 is TGCGCCAGCAGCTTTGACCCTCCCACGGACGAGCAGTACTTC. This chain connects TRBV5-1 to TRBJ2-7; D not resolved. CDR3 length: 14 residues. CDR1 SGHRS and CDR2 YFSETQ come from the germline V gene. The V end was cut by 2 bases, the J end by 5 bases, with 14 bases between.

This clonotype appeared once. Here the CDR3 reads CASSWGRDTEAFF. The CDR3 region has the DNA TGTGCCAGCTCGTGGGGGCGCGATACTGAAGCTTTCTTT. This rearrangement joins TRBV18 to TRBJ1-1; D might be TRBD1 (6 bases). V lost 6 bases and J 5 bases, leaving 13 bases between the germline ends. Germline loops: CDR1 KGHSH, CDR2 LQKENI. The CDR3 sequence is 13 residues long. The entire variable domain, with the rest obtained from reference TRBV18 and TRBJ1-1, is as follows: NAGVMQNPRHLVRRRGQEARLRCSPMKGHSHVYWYRQLPEEGLKFMVYLQKENIIDESGMPKERFSAEFPKEGPSILRIQQVVRGDSAAYFCASSWGRDTEAFFGQGTRLTVV.

This rearrangement joins TRBV20-1 to TRBJ2-1; the D gene could be TRBD1 or TRBD2 (5 bases each). CDR3 size: 9 residues. CDR1 is DFQATT and CDR2 is SNEGSKA in the germline V gene (reference sequence). V was shortened by 7 bases and J by 8 bases, with 6 bases between the two germline ends. As DNA, the CDR3 is TGCAGTGTGGGACATGAGCAGTTCTTC. Translating it yields CSVGHEQFF.

V and J are TRBV7-2 and TRBJ1-1; no definite D call. Trimming left V 2 bases short and J 7 bases short, with 11 bases between. This CDR3 is 13 amino acids long. Germline lookup yields CDR1 SGHTA and CDR2 FQGNSA. The CDR3 DNA reads as TGTGCCAGCAGCTTATCCGTAGAGGTTGAAGCTTTCTTT. Encoded protein: CASSLSVEVEAFF.

The J gene is TRBJ2-7, the V gene TRBV7-2, with D perhaps TRBD1 or TRBD2 (5 bases each). Trimming removed 5 bases from V and 3 bases from J, with 14 bases in between. The CDR3 covers 14 residues. Germline-derived CDR1 and CDR2 are SGHTA and FQGNSA. Here the CDR3 DNA reads TGTGCCAGCAGCACGTTTGGGACGGTCTACGAGCAGTACTTC. Protein product: CASSTFGTVYEQYF.

The rearrangement joins TRBV7-2 to TRBJ2-3, with 9 bases aligning to TRBD1. CDR3 length: 15 amino acids. With V trimmed by 6 bases and J by 4 bases, 8 bases remained unmatched. Germline V gene sequence: CDR1 SGHTA, CDR2 FQGNSA. The chain's CDR3 is CASRPIGTGPDTQYF. CDR3 in DNA: TGTGCCAGCAGGCCTATCGGGACAGGGCCAGATACGCAGTATTTT.

This clonotype has a handful of counts. This chain links TRBV20-1 with TRBJ2-5; 7 bases agree with TRBD2. The V gene end was trimmed by 5 bases and the J gene end by 5 bases; junction bases not matched to a gene: 17. The CDR3 runs to 16 residues. Germline loops: CDR1 DFQATT, CDR2 SNEGSKA (reference sequence). CDR3 amino acids: CSAGRLIFGLDETQYF. CDR3 bases: TGCAGTGCTGGCCGACTCATATTCGGACTAGACGAGACCCAGTACTTC.

There are many counts of this clonotype. Here the CDR3 reads CASSSPGLAHSEQFF. CDR3 in DNA: TGTGCCAGCAGTTCCCCGGGACTAGCTCATTCCGAGCAGTTCTTC. This rearrangement joins TRBV12-3 or TRBV12-4 to TRBJ2-1; 9 bases fit TRBD2. The length of the CDR3 is 15 residues. V was clipped by 4 bases and J by 10 bases; unmatched bases: 11.

This clonotype was observed at least ten times. The chain is built from TRBV7-9 and TRBJ1-1, with D unclear. This CDR3 region has 15 residues. Germline CDR1 reads SEHNR; CDR2 reads FQNEAQ (reference sequence). V was shortened by 2 bases and J by 2 bases, with 12 bases between the two germline ends. The CDR3 nucleotides are TGTGCCAGCAGCTTAAGGCAGACTCTAAACACTGAAGCTTTCTTT. Translated, it gives CASSLRQTLNTEAFF.

This clonotype showed up just a few times. The rearrangement joins TRBV9 to TRBJ2-1; 8 bases align to TRBD1. From germline, CDR1 is SGDLS and CDR2 YYNGEE. After removal of 3 bases from V and 3 bases from J, the junction contained 5 bases not matched to a gene. The CDR3 covers 15 residues. The CDR3 spells CASSGGTGHYNEQFF. The CDR3 region has the DNA TGTGCCAGCAGCGGCGGGACAGGACACTACAATGAGCAGTTCTTC.

The V and J genes are TRBV6-1 and TRBJ2-1, with 14 nucleotides matching TRBD2. CDR1 is MNHNS and CDR2 is SASEGT in the germline V gene. The CDR3 spans 15 residues. The V and J ends lost 6 bases and 9 bases, in that order; junction bases with no gene match: 7. The CDR3 nucleotides are TGTGCCAGCAGGAAGACTAGCGGGGGGGCAAGTGAGCAGTTCTTC. Its translation: CASRKTSGGASEQFF.

The rearrangement joins TRBV25-1 to TRBJ2-1, with unresolved D. Trimming cost V 3 bases and J 6 bases, with 21 bases left between them. The CDR3 extends over 17 amino acids. Germline values: CDR1 MGHDK, CDR2 SYGVNS. The CDR3 nucleotides are TGTGCCAGCAGTGACCTGGAACACCCCAGTGTGGGCAATGAGCAGTTCTTC. This sequence encodes CASSDLEHPSVGNEQFF.

The chain carries TRBV5-1 and TRBJ1-1; TRBD1 agrees at 7 bases. Germline values: CDR1 SGHRS, CDR2 YFSETQ. The CDR3 has 16 amino acids. Trimming took 0 bases from V and 5 from J; bases not matched to a gene: 10. Written as DNA, the CDR3 is TGCGCCAGCAGCTTGGTTGGCAGGGGGAGAGGAACTGAAGCTTTCTTT. This encodes CASSLVGRGRGTEAFF.

A single count supports this clonotype. The chain couples TRBV7-9 to TRBJ2-7; D unclear. With 6 bases removed from V and 6 bases from J, the gap between germline ends came to 12 bases. Germline CDR1 and CDR2: SEHNR and FQNEAQ (reference sequence). The CDR3 has 12 amino acids. CDR3 bases: TGTGCCAGCAGTAACTCTTCCCGCGAGCAGTACTTC. This translates into CASSNSSREQYF.

This clonotype was seen a few times. This chain links TRBV7-9 with TRBJ1-2, with TRBD1 matching 10 bases. Germline lookup yields CDR1 SEHNR and CDR2 FQNEAQ (reference sequence). The junction had 3 bases not matched to a gene; V was cut back by 5 bases and J by 0 bases. CDR3 length: 15 residues. DNA of the CDR3: TGTGCCAGCAGCCTGGGGACAGGGGCTAACTATGGCTACACCTTC. Amino acid sequence: CASSLGTGANYGYTF. Based on the CDR3 plus reference TRBV7-9 and TRBJ1-2, the full variable domain is DTGVSQNPRHKITKRGQNVTFRCDPISEHNRLYWYRQTLGQGPEFLTYFQNEAQLEKSRLLSDRFSAERPKGSFSTLEIQRTEQGDSAMYLCASSLGTGANYGYTFGSGTRLTVV.